This TCR beta chain was sequenced for a study of blood T cell repertoires in COVID-19. Study overall: The United States, Italy and Spain were the sources of the acute and convalescent COVID-19 samples. From T cells, B-cell-depleted T cells, or PBMCs came the material, which was cDNA or gDNA.

This clone showed up just once. Per the authors' pipeline: Amplification with reference gene primers provided the estimates of nucleated cell counts. Using immunoSEQ multiplex PCR, the repertoire was profiled, and TCRdb retains in-frame clones only, with some absent. The D gene and trimming were derived from the DNA, and the V and J assignments and clone size from that table. This sample has about 80,000 clones, with roughly four fifths found just once. The V and J ends lost 4 bases and 4 bases respectively, with 15 bases between them. The CDR3 has 14 residues. The germline gives CDR1 SQVTM, CDR2 ANQGSEA.

The receptor comes from a woman between 65 and 79 years old with acute or convalescent COVID-19. This chain links TRBV29-1 with TRBJ2-3; tentatively, D is TRBD1 (5 bases). Source material: peripheral blood. This CDR3 reads CSVGLGQGSDTQYF. In DNA, the CDR3 is TGCAGCGTTGGTCTTGGGCAGGGTTCAGATACGCAGTATTTT.